The clone carrying this TCR beta chain was counted at least ten times. Its antigen is currently unknown. Template switching added a universal primer site, and cDNA bore unique molecular identifiers. Via MiXCR, TCRdb re-called the 5' RACE reads, giving one row per CDR3 protein. The sample lists approximately 690,000 distinct CDR3 sequences, 5.5% to 6.5% occurring once. This sample was included in a study of identical twins. Study-level points and caveats: Not following the same donors, the study drew its conclusions from cross-sectional statistical analysis. Beta out-of-frame twin sharing showed a weaker excess. With abundant cord blood beta clonotypes, insertions were fewer; memory repertoires showed no such pattern.

The CDR3 runs to 15 residues. V trimming: 5 bases; J trimming: 2 bases; junction bases outside the gene matches: 8. The sample comprised naive T cells sorted from blood. The source is a man aged 18-30 years in good health. The gene calls are TRBV12-3 or TRBV12-4 and TRBJ2-7; 8 bases are a match to TRBD1. CDR3 protein: CASSPRTGTTYEQYF. CDR3 coding DNA: TGTGCCAGCAGTCCCCGGACAGGGACCACCTACGAGCAGTACTTC.